These 21 T cell receptor beta chains came from one sample sequenced in a study of T cell changes during pregnancy in multiple sclerosis. Produced via immunoSEQ multiplex PCR; TCRdb's table is partial and in-frame only. The sample contains some 60,000 clones, roughly 93% of which appear only once. The sample in question was CD4+ T cells from peripheral blood mononuclear cells, obtained before pregnancy. These receptors all stem from a female donor with multiple sclerosis, enrolled in a pregnancy study.

The chain combines TRBV29-1 with TRBJ1-2; no reliable D call. Trimming pared 5 bases from V and 6 bases from J, leaving 13 bases between. The CDR3 contains 12 residues. Germline V CDR1 and CDR2: SQVTM, ANQGSEA. CDR3 residues: CSVRSGSDGYTF. The CDR3 DNA is TGCAGCGTTCGTTCGGGGTCGGATGGCTACACCTTC.

About this clone itself: The junction departs from germline at one end; a sequencing error may be responsible. This chain uses TRBV7-9 with TRBJ1-2; D is uncertain. This CDR3 region has 16 residues. The germline V gene has CDR1 SEHNR and CDR2 FQNEAQ (reference sequence). The CDR3 nucleotides are TGTGCCGGCAGCTTAGCGGGGAGTTTCGCTAACTATGGCTACACCTTC. Protein sequence: CAGSLAGSFANYGYTF.

The J gene is TRBJ2-7, the V gene TRBV15; 15 bases are shared with TRBD2. The CDR3 spans 18 residues. Unmatched junction bases numbered 6, after V lost 0 bases and J lost 3 bases. Germline values: CDR1 LNHNV, CDR2 YYDKDF (reference sequence). CDR3 residues: CATSRDLGTSGGNYEQYF. The CDR3 coding sequence is TGTGCCACCAGCAGAGATCTAGGGACTAGCGGGGGGAACTACGAGCAGTACTTC.

The rearrangement uses TRBV4-3 and TRBJ2-1; the match to TRBD2 covers 7 bases. This CDR3 has 16 residues. The germline V gene encodes CDR1 LGHNA and CDR2 YSLEER. V lost 0 bases and J lost 6; bases outside the gene matches: 8. Here the CDR3 DNA reads TGCGCCAGCAGCCAAGATCCGGGACTATACCTCAATGAGCAGTTCTTC. Its protein product is CASSQDPGLYLNEQFF.

The gene calls are TRBV14 and TRBJ2-7, with D maybe TRBD1 (6 bases). The CDR3 loop spans 15 amino acids. V gave up 1 base and J gave up 1 base, with 11 bases separating them. Germline CDR1 reads SGHDN; CDR2 reads FVKESK. CDR3 sequence (DNA): TGTGCCAGCAGCCAAGTCCGGGACATTTCCTACGAGCAGTACTTC. As protein: CASSQVRDISYEQYF.

The chain recombines TRBV28 with TRBJ1-4, with 10 bases that match TRBD1. The CDR3 contains 16 residues. Germline CDR1 is MDHEN and CDR2 is SYDVKM. J gave up 8 bases and V 4 bases, and 10 bases lay outside the gene matches. In DNA form, the CDR3 reads TGTGCCAGCAGTTCCCTTTGGACAGGGGGTTGGGAAAAACTGTTTTTT. Translation gives CASSSLWTGGWEKLFF.

The V gene is TRBV15, the J gene TRBJ1-2, with 8 bases identical to TRBD1. The V gene end was trimmed by 1 base and the J gene end by 4 bases; junction bases not matched to a gene: 8. There are 16 residues in the CDR3. CDR1 is LNHNV, CDR2 YYDKDF, per germline (reference sequence). Here the CDR3 reads CATSRARTGSLYGYTF. The CDR3 region has the DNA TGTGCCACCAGCAGAGCCCGGACAGGGTCTCTCTATGGCTACACCTTC.

J is TRBJ1-1 and V is TRBV11-1; a possible D gene is TRBD1 (6 bases). This CDR3 is built from 14 residues. The V gene's germline CDR1 is SGHAT and CDR2 FQDESV (reference sequence). Trimming left V 3 bases short and J 2 bases short, with 10 bases between. The CDR3 DNA is TGTGCCAGCAGCTTGGACAGATTAAACACTGAAGCTTTCTTT. Its protein product is CASSLDRLNTEAFF.

This chain links TRBV13 with TRBJ2-1; 13 bases fit TRBD2. V dropped 5 bases and J dropped 10; count of bases not matched to a gene: 11. The CDR3 loop spans 16 amino acids. CDR1 PRHDT and CDR2 FYEKMQ come from the germline V gene (reference sequence). CDR3 nucleotide sequence: TGTGCCAGCAGCCCGGGACTAGCGGGACATAACCGGGAGCAGTTCTTC. The encoded protein is CASSPGLAGHNREQFF.

This clone was observed a handful of times. The rearrangement joins TRBV7-9 to TRBJ1-1; TRBD1 matches 7 bases. Germline V lookup: CDR1 SEHNR, CDR2 FQNEAQ (reference sequence). V lost 3 bases to trimming and J lost 1 base; unmatched junction nucleotides: 2. The CDR3 is 14 residues long. CDR3 sequence reads: CASSLGQTNTEAFF. DNA of the CDR3: TGTGCCAGCAGCTTGGGACAGACGAACACTGAAGCTTTCTTT.

Details on this clone: Other nucleotide sequences in the sample specify the same CDR3. The rearrangement joins TRBV7-2 to TRBJ2-6, with 7 bases fitting TRBD1. CDR1 is SGHTA, CDR2 FQGNSA, per germline. J gave up 4 bases and V 5 bases, and 5 bases lay outside the gene matches. This CDR3 has 15 residues. This chain's CDR3 is CASSRDRAGANVLTF. For the CDR3, the DNA is TGTGCCAGCAGCCGTGACAGGGCAGGGGCCAACGTCCTGACTTTC. The whole variable domain, filled in from reference TRBV7-2 and TRBJ2-6, reads GAGVSQSPSNKVTEKGKDVELRCDPISGHTALYWYRQSLGQGLEFLIYFQGNSAPDKSGLPSDRFSAERTGGSVSTLTIQRTQQEDSAVYLCASSRDRAGANVLTFGAGSRLTVL.

V and J are TRBV19 and TRBJ2-1; weak D call: TRBD1 (5 bases). The V gene's germline CDR1 is LNHDA and CDR2 SQIVND (reference sequence). Trimming stripped 4 bases from V and 10 bases from J, with 14 bases between. The CDR3 runs 13 residues. The CDR3 coding sequence is TGTGCCAGTAGTAGCAAAAGGGGAACGGAGCAGTTCTTC. Amino acid sequence: CASSSKRGTEQFF.

This clone appeared once. The gene calls are TRBV7-2 and TRBJ2-4; 8 bases are shared with TRBD2. Trimming cost V 4 bases and J 6 bases; bases outside gene matches: 5. The CDR3 totals 14 residues. Germline values: CDR1 SGHTA, CDR2 FQGNSA. The CDR3 nucleotides are TGTGCCAGCAGCTATCCGGGAGGGCTAAACATTCAGTACTTC. Protein: CASSYPGGLNIQYF.

The V and J genes are TRBV7-9 and TRBJ2-2; TRBD1 is a possible D gene (6 bases). Germline loops: CDR1 SEHNR, CDR2 FQNEAQ (reference sequence). Trimming left V 5 bases short and J 0 bases short, with 13 bases between. This CDR3 contains 16 residues. The CDR3 nucleotides read TGTGCCAGCAGCCGGAGACAGGAGGCGAACACCGGGGAGCTGTTTTTT. Residues: CASSRRQEANTGELFF.

The rearrangement links TRBV30 to TRBJ1-2; D unclear. In germline, CDR1 is GTSNPN, CDR2 SVGIG (reference sequence). The CDR3 extends over 12 amino acids. Trimming took 5 bases from V and 1 from J, leaving 8 bases between them. Here the CDR3 reads CAWGRFNYGYTF. The CDR3 nucleotides are TGTGCCTGGGGCAGGTTTAACTATGGCTACACCTTC.

The V gene is TRBV27, the J gene TRBJ1-1, with 8 bases that match TRBD1. V gave up 3 bases and J gave up 4 bases; unmatched junction bases: 4. Per the germline V gene, CDR1 is MNHEY and CDR2 is SMNVEV (reference sequence). There are 14 residues in the CDR3. This CDR3 is CASSFRGQGTEAFF. The CDR3 nucleotides are TGTGCCAGCAGTTTCAGGGGGCAGGGCACTGAAGCTTTCTTT.

The genes are TRBV15 and TRBJ2-7, with D possibly TRBD1 on 6 matching bases. Germline V gene lookup returns CDR1 LNHNV and CDR2 YYDKDF (reference sequence). This CDR3 contains 13 residues. Between the trimmed V and J ends, which lost 5 bases and 2 bases, there was a span of 10 bases. The CDR3 sequence is CATSPGQTYEQYF. CDR3 nucleotides: TGTGCCACCAGCCCTGGACAGACCTACGAGCAGTACTTC.

The V call is TRBV19, the J call TRBJ2-5, with 8 bases matching TRBD2. The CDR3 spans 12 residues. The junction had 3 bases not matched to a gene; V was cut back by 8 bases and J by 4 bases. The germline V gene encodes CDR1 LNHDA and CDR2 SQIVND (reference sequence). The CDR3 loop is CASRLAGETQYF. The CDR3, as DNA: TGTGCCAGTCGGCTAGCGGGAGAGACCCAGTACTTC.

This rearrangement joins TRBV27 to TRBJ2-5; D unresolved. Germline V gives CDR1 MNHEY, CDR2 SMNVEV (reference sequence). The CDR3 sequence is 14 residues long. V was cut by 3 bases and J by 1 base, with 9 bases left in between. The CDR3 coding sequence is TGTGCCAGCAGTTTCCGAGCGACCCAAGAGACCCAGTACTTC. Residues: CASSFRATQETQYF.

The chain employs TRBV28 and TRBJ1-1, with D unresolved. Trimming shortened V by 7 bases and J by 1 base, and 10 bases separated the two germline ends. The CDR3 contains 13 residues. From germline, CDR1 is MDHEN and CDR2 SYDVKM. The CDR3, as DNA: TGTGCCAGCAACCTTAGAGGGAACACTGAAGCTTTCTTT. Its protein product is CASNLRGNTEAFF.

This chain links TRBV7-2 with TRBJ1-3; possible D gene TRBD1, 6 bases. Deletions cut 4 bases from V and 4 bases from J, with 17 bases between. Looked up from germline, CDR1 is SGHTA and CDR2 is FQGNSA. The CDR3 runs to 16 residues. The chain's CDR3 is CASSSSGGARGNTIYF. The CDR3 DNA reads TGTGCCAGCAGCTCATCGGGGGGGGCTCGAGGAAACACCATATATTTT.